What follows are 3 T cell receptor beta chains derived from one specimen sequenced in a study of shared clonotypes between healthy human individuals (TCRdb year 2020). The library was made by the immunoSEQ multiplex PCR assay. TCRdb provides this immuneACCESS table in a form limited to in-frame rearrangements. Some clones are lacking; in checked studies, under half of them reflect an unresolved V gene, and why the rest are absent is not known. In all, the sample holds some 650,000 clones, and around 97% of those were seen once. About 0.06% of the sample is in the top ten clones. Sequences were obtained from naive CD4+ T cells sorted from blood. The cell subset or site label corresponds to: CD45RA+ positively selected. The source of these receptors is a woman younger than 45 in good health.

The chain recombines TRBV28 with TRBJ2-1; a weak D match, TRBD2 (5 bases). Looked up from germline, CDR1 is MDHEN and CDR2 is SYDVKM. This CDR3 has 14 residues. V was clipped by 3 bases and J by 7 bases, with 13 bases between them. As DNA, the CDR3 is TGTGCCAGCAGTTTTTGGGAGCGTGGGAATGAGCAGTTCTTC. It codes for CASSFWERGNEQFF.

V and J are TRBV28 and TRBJ2-7, with D tentatively TRBD1 or TRBD2 (5 bases each). This CDR3 region has 16 residues. Germline CDR1 reads MDHEN; CDR2 reads SYDVKM. Trimming cost V 5 bases and J 3 bases, with 20 bases left between them. CDR3 region: CASSIPRDPIYYEQYF. The CDR3 DNA reads as TGTGCCAGCAGTATCCCCCGGGACCCTATATACTACGAGCAGTACTTC.

The chain is built from TRBV5-1 and TRBJ2-1; D might be TRBD2 (6 bases). Germline-derived CDR1 and CDR2 are SGHRS and YFSETQ. V dropped 0 bases and J dropped 8 bases, with 18 bases sitting between them. This CDR3 contains 16 residues. The CDR3 sequence is CASSLALGEALDEQFF. In DNA, the CDR3 is TGCGCCAGCAGCTTGGCCTTGGGGGAGGCCTTGGATGAGCAGTTCTTC.